The 5 T cell receptor beta chains below come from one sample, sequenced in a study of T cells after posttransplantation cyclophosphamide. Libraries were prepared by immunoSEQ multiplex PCR; TCRdb keeps only in-frame clonotypes and omits some of them. The sample consists of roughly 4,000 clones, over 65% of them appearing once. Cyclophosphamide on days +3 and +4 followed busulfan-fludarabine conditioning and a marrow graft. The specimen comprised PBMCs, sampled after allogeneic stem cell transplant with posttransplant cyclophosphamide. All receptors derive from a male patient aged 35-55 years who received an allogeneic stem cell transplant from a related donor, was CMV-positive, and had acute and chronic GVHD. T cells may partly derive from the graft donor.

The V and J genes are TRBV15 and TRBJ2-3, with D unclear. This CDR3 contains 17 residues. The germline V and J ends were trimmed by 3 bases and 2 bases, with 18 bases remaining between them. Per the germline V gene, CDR1 is LNHNV and CDR2 is YYDKDF (reference sequence). The CDR3, as DNA: TGTGCCACCAGCAGTGAGCCAGGCGTATCTTACACAGATACGCAGTATTTT. It translates to CATSSEPGVSYTDTQYF.

This clone turned up a few times. The gene calls are TRBV5-1 and TRBJ1-1; no firm D call. CDR1 SGHRS and CDR2 YFSETQ come from the germline V gene. The CDR3 consists of 11 residues. Trimming removed 6 bases at V and 6 bases at J, with 9 bases between. In DNA, the CDR3 is TGCGCCAGCAAGGAGGGATCTGAAGCTTTCTTT. It is translated as CASKEGSEAFF.

CDR3 sequence reads: CSVPGVQGYEQYF. As DNA, the CDR3 is TGCAGCGTCCCCGGCGTTCAGGGTTACGAGCAGTACTTC. This rearrangement joins TRBV29-1 to TRBJ2-7; a possible D gene is TRBD1 (5 bases). Germline CDR1 reads SQVTM; CDR2 reads ANQGSEA. CDR3 length equals 13 residues. Trimming shortened V by 6 bases and J by 4 bases, and 16 bases separated the two germline ends.

The chain couples TRBV11-1 to TRBJ2-2, with 10 bases lining up with TRBD2. The CDR3 runs 17 residues. Germline assignment: CDR1 SGHAT and CDR2 FQDESV (reference sequence). The V and J ends lost 3 bases and 1 base, in that order; junction bases with no gene match: 5. CDR3 sequence reads: CASSFSRTSGNTGELFF. The CDR3 coding sequence is TGTGCCAGCAGCTTCTCAAGGACTAGCGGGAACACCGGGGAGCTGTTTTTT.

The chain recombines TRBV4-2 with TRBJ2-7, with 13 bases that match TRBD2. V lost 4 bases, J lost 2 bases, and 5 bases stayed unmatched. CDR3 size: 16 residues. Per the germline V gene, CDR1 is LGHNA and CDR2 is YNFKEQ. The CDR3 loop reads CASSRGLAGATYEQYF. CDR3 in DNA: TGTGCCAGCAGCCGAGGACTAGCGGGGGCGACCTACGAGCAGTACTTC.